This T cell receptor beta chain was found in a study of blood T cell repertoires in COVID-19. In the study's own analysis: Reference gene primer amplification gave nucleated cell count estimates. The table came from immunoSEQ multiplex PCR; TCRdb's copy has only in-frame clones and leaves some out. The DNA was the basis for D and trimming; V, J and clone size are from that table. The data contain 100,000 to 150,000 clones, over 70% of them singletons. This CDR3 has 17 residues. CDR1 MNHEY and CDR2 SMNVEV come from the germline V gene (reference sequence). Trimming at V came to 5 bases and at J to 2 bases, leaving 7 bases not matched to a gene.

Sequencing input: peripheral blood. The sequence derives from a woman in her fifties or sixties with acute or convalescent COVID-19. J is TRBJ2-4 and V is TRBV27; 12 positions match TRBD1. The CDR3 DNA is TGTGCCAGCAGTCTGGGGACAGGGGGCTCTTCCAAAAACATTCAGTACTTC. Translating it yields CASSLGTGGSSKNIQYF.